This entry is about one TCR beta chain. This CDR3 comprises 13 residues. The germline CDR1 and CDR2 sequences are GTSNPN and SVGIG (reference sequence). V shed 1 base, J shed 6 bases, and the junction held 2 bases outside the gene matches. This specimen comes from a study of T cell responses to AZD1222 COVID-19 vaccine. Clones were read by immunoSEQ multiplex PCR, and TCRdb kept only the in-frame ones, dropping some. The sample has roughly 140,000 clones, roughly 88% seen once; the top ten hold roughly 3.8%. The sequencing used peripheral blood, collected on day 0 of AZD1222 vaccination. The rearrangement uses TRBV30 and TRBJ1-5; 8 bases match TRBD1. This receptor was taken from an adult in good health. CDR3 sequence: CAWSETGGQPQHF. In DNA, the CDR3 is TGTGCCTGGAGTGAAACAGGGGGTCAGCCCCAGCATTTT.